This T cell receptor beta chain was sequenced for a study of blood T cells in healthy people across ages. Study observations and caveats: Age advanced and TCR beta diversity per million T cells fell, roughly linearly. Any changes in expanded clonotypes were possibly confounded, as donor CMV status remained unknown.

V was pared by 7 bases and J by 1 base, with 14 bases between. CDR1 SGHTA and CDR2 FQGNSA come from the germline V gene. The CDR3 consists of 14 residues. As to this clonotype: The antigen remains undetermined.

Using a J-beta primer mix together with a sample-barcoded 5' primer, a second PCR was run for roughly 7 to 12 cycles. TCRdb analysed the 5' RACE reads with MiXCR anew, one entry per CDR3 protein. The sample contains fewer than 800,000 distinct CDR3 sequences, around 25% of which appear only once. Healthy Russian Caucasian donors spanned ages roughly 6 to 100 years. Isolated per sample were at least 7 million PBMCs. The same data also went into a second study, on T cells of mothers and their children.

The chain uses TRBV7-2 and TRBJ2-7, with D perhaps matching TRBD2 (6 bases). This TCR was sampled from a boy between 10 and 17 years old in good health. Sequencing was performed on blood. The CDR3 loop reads CASIRDFPSYEQYF. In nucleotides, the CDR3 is TGTGCCAGCATCCGGGACTTCCCTTCCTACGAGCAGTACTTC.